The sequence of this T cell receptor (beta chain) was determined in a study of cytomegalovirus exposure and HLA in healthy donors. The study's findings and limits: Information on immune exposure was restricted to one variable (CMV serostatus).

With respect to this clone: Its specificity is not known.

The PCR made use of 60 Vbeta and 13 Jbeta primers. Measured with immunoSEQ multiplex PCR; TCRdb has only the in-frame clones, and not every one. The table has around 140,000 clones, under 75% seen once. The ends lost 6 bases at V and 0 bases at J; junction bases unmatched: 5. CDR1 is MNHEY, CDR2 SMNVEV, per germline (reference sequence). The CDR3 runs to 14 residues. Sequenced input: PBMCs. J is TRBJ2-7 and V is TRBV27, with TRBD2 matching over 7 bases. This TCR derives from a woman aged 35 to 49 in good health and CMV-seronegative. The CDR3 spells CASRPRGTSYEQYF. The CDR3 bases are TGTGCCAGCAGGCCGCGGGGGACCTCCTACGAGCAGTACTTC.